This T cell receptor beta chain was obtained from a study of blood T cells in healthy people across ages. Study-level points and caveats: Older individuals had lower TCR beta diversity per million T cells (the decline was roughly linear). The study found more naive CD4+ cells and higher diversity in long-lived than aged donors.

In regard to this clonotype: Its antigen remains unidentified. One end of the junction fails to match germline, which may point to a read error.

The total RNA that was extracted per sample amounted to at least 6 micrograms. Per the germline V gene, CDR1 is MGHRA and CDR2 is YSYEKL. The CDR3 has 14 amino acids. Next came a second PCR, run for roughly 6 to 11 cycles, which used a sample-barcoded 5' primer along with a J-beta primer mix. TCRdb fed the 5' RACE reads into MiXCR, producing one record per CDR3 protein. The sample contains approximately 1,000,000 distinct CDR3 sequences, more than 40% of which appear only once. The receptor was derived from a woman aged 55-69 years in good health. The material sequenced was blood. V is TRBV4-1 and J is TRBJ2-3; TRBD2 is a possible D gene (6 bases). CDR3 sequence reads: CASSHIAATDPQYF. For the CDR3, the DNA is TGCGCCAGCAGCCATATAGCGGCCACAGATCCGCAGTATTTT.